The source of this T cell receptor (beta chain) is a study of T cells expressing NK-cell markers. Overall study: It was from sorted CD3+CD56+NKG2C+, CD3+CD56+NKG2C- and CD3+CD56-NKG2C+ T cells that TCR beta repertoires came. Overall study findings and caveats: It remained uncertain whether the expanded NKG2C+ T cell clones were specific for HCMV antigens.

In germline, CDR1 is GTSNPN, CDR2 SVGIG (reference sequence). This CDR3 has 13 amino acids. TCRdb reprocessed the 5' RACE reads, keeping one entry per CDR3 protein, no DNA. Across about 110,000 distinct CDR3 sequences, the top ten clones capture about a fifth of the sample. For this clonotype: Its specificity is unknown.

Source material: blood T cells: a sorted CD56 or NKG2C T cell subset, CD4+ or CD8+ T cells, or bulk PBMC T cells (not recorded which). The V gene is TRBV30, the J gene TRBJ2-1. This clonotype was obtained from a woman aged 18 to 75 in good health. The CDR3 loop reads CAWSVGDYNEQFF.